This T cell receptor beta chain was profiled in a study of cytomegalovirus exposure and HLA in healthy donors. General study points: Indistinguishable V segments such as TRBV6-2 and TRBV6-3 were excluded.

CDR1 and CDR2 (germline): KGHSH, LQKENI. The V end lost 1 base, the J end lost 1 base, and 8 bases lay between the germline ends. The CDR3 totals 15 residues. Concerning this clone: What it binds is not known.

The PCR ran on 60 Vbeta and 13 Jbeta primers. Original processing notes: In a later analysis, of about 80 million unique beta chains, roughly 9.9 million appeared in at least two donors. The repertoire was sequenced with immunoSEQ multiplex PCR; TCRdb's copy has only in-frame clones and lacks some. Clonal size and the V and J genes are those of that table, whereas D and trimming came from the DNA. This table lists 80,000 to 100,000 clones. The chain links TRBV18 to TRBJ1-5; D gene unclear. Sequencing input: PBMCs. This receptor was taken from a man between 45 and 60 years old in good health and CMV-seronegative. The CDR3 nucleotides are TGTGCCAGCTCACCACTGGGAGAAAGCAATCAGCCCCAGCATTTT. As protein: CASSPLGESNQPQHF.